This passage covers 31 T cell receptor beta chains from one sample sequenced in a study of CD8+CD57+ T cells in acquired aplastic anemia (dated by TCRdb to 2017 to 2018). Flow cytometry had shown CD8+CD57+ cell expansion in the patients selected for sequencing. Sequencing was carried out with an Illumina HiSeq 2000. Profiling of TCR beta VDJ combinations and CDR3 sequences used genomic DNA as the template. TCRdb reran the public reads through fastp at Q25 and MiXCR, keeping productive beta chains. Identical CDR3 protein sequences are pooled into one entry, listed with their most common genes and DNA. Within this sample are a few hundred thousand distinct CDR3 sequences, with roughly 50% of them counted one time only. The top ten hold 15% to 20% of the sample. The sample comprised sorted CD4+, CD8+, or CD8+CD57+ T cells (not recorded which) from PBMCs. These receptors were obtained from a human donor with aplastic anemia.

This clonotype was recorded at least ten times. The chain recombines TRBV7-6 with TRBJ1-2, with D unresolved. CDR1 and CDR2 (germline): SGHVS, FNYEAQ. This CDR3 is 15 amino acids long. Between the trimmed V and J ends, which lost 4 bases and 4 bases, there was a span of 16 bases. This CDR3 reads CASSSSATAPYGYTF. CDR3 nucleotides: TGTGCCAGCAGCTCGTCCGCCACGGCGCCCTATGGCTACACCTTC.

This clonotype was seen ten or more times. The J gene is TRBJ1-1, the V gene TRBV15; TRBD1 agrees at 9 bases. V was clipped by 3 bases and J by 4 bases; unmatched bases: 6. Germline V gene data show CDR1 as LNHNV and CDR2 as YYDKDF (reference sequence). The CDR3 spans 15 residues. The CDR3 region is CATSRGTGTLTEAFF. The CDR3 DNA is TGTGCCACCAGCAGGGGGACAGGGACTCTCACTGAAGCTTTCTTT.

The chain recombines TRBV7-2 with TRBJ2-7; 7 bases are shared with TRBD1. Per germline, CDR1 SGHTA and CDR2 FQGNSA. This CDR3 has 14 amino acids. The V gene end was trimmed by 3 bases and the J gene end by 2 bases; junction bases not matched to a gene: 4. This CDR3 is CASSFPTGPYEQYF. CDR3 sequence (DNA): TGTGCCAGCAGCTTCCCGACAGGGCCCTACGAGCAGTACTTC.

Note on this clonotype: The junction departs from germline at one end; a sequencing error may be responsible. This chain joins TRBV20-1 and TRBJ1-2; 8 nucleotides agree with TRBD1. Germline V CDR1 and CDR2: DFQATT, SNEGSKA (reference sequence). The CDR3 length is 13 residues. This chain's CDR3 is CSARRQGAGGPPF. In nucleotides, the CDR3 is TGCAGTGCTAGGAGGCAGGGGGCAGGAGGACCTCCCTTC.

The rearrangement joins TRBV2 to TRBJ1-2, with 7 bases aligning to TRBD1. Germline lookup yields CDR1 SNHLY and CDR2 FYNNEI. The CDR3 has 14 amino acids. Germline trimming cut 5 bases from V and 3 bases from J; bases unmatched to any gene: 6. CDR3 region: CASSSSGTDYGYTF. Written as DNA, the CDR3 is TGTGCCAGCAGTTCCTCCGGGACAGACTATGGCTACACCTTC.

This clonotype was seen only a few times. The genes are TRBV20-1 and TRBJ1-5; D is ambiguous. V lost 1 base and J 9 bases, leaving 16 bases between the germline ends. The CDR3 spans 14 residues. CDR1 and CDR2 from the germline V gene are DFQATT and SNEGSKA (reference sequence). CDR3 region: CSARVPGRGGPQHF. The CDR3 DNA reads TGCAGTGCTAGAGTTCCCGGTCGGGGTGGGCCCCAGCATTTT.

CDR3 sequence: CASSSVQPTTGLGYTF. In nucleotides, the CDR3 is TGTGCCAGCAGTTCAGTCCAACCTACGACAGGGTTGGGCTACACCTTC. The rearrangement joins TRBV6-5 to TRBJ1-2, with 7 bases that match TRBD1. The J segment lost 8 bases and the V segment lost 4 bases, leaving 16 bases of the junction unmatched. Germline assignment: CDR1 MNHEY and CDR2 SVGAGI. The CDR3 contains 16 residues.

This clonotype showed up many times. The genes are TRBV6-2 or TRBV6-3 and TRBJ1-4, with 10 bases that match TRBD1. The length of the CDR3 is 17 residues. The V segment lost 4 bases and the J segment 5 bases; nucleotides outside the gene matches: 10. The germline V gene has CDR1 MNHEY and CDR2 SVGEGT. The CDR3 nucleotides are TGTGCCAGCAGTTCCGGAACCCGGGACAGGGGCAATGAAAAACTGTTTTTT. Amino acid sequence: CASSSGTRDRGNEKLFF.

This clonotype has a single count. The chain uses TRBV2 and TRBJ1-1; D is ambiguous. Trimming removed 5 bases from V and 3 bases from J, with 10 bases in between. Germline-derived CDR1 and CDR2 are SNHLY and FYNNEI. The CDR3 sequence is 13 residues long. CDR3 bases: TGTGCCAGCAGTACGCCGCCGGACACTGAAGCTTTCTTT. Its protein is CASSTPPDTEAFF.

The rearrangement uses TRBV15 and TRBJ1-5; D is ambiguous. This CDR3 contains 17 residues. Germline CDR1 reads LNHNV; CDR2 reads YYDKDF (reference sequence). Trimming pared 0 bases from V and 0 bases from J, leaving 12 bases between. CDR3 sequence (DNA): TGTGCCACCAGCAGAGATTGGGGAGCGAGTAGCAATCAGCCCCAGCATTTT. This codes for CATSRDWGASSNQPQHF.

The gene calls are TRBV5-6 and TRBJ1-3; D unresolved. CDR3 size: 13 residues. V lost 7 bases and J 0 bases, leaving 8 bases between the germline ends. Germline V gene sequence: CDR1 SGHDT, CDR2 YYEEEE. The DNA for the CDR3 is TGTGCCAGCCGGAGGGTCTCTGGAAACACCATATATTTT. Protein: CASRRVSGNTIYF. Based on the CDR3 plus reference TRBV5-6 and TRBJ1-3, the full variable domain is DAGVTQSPTHLIKTRGQQVTLRCSPKSGHDTVSWYQQALGQGPQFIFQYYEEEERQRGNFPDRFSGHQFPNYSSELNVNALLLGDSALYLCASRRVSGNTIYFGEGSWLTVV.

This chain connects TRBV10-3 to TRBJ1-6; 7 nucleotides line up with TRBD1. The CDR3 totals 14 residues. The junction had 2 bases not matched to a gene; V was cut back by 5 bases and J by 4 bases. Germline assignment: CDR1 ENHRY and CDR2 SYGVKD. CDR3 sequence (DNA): TGTGCCATCAGTCCCAGGGGGTATAATTCACCCCTCCACTTT. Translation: CAISPRGYNSPLHF.

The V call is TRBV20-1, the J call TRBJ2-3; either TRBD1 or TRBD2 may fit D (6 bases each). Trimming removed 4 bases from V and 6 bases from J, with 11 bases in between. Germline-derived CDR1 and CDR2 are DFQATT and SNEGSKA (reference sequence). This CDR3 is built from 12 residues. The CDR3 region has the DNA TGCAGTGCTACCGGGGGCCGGGATACGCAGTATTTT. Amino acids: CSATGGRDTQYF.

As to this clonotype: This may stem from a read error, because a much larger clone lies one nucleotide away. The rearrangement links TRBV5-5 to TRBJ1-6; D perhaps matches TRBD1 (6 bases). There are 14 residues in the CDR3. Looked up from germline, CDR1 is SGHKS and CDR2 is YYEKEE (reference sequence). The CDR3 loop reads CASNLGEQGSPLRF. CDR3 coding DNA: TGTGCCAGCAATCTGGGAGAACAGGGTTCACCCCTCCGCTTT.

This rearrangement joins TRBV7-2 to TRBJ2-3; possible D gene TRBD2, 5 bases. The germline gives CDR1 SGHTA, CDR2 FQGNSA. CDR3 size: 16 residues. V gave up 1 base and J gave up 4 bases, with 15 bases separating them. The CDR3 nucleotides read TGTGCCAGCAGCTTAGGGGTAGCGATTAGCCCAGATACGCAGTATTTT. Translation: CASSLGVAISPDTQYF.

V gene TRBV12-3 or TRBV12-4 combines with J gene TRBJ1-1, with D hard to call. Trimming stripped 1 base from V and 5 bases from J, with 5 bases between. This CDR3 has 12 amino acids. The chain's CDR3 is CASSLGWTEAFF. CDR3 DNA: TGTGCCAGCAGTTTAGGGTGGACTGAAGCTTTCTTT.

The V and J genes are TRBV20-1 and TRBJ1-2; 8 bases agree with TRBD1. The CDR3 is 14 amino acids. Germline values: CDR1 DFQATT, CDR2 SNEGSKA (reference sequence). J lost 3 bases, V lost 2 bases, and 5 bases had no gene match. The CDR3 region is CSARNPGQDYGYTF. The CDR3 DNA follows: TGCAGTGCTAGAAACCCGGGACAGGACTATGGCTACACCTTC.

In DNA form, the CDR3 reads TGCAGTGCTAGAAACCCGGGACAGGGGGGCGTCCAGGGTCACAATTCACCCCTCCACTTT. This gives the protein CSARNPGQGGVQGHNSPLHF. V is TRBV20-1 and J is TRBJ1-6, with TRBD1 matching 11 bases. This CDR3 has 20 amino acids. Per germline, CDR1 DFQATT and CDR2 SNEGSKA (reference sequence). J gave up 7 bases and V 2 bases, and 19 bases lay outside the gene matches.

This CDR3 reads CASSDQLSGNTIYF. The CDR3, as DNA: TGTGCCAGCAGTGACCAACTCTCTGGAAACACCATATATTTT. This chain links TRBV2 with TRBJ1-3; D remains ambiguous. Germline V gene data show CDR1 as SNHLY and CDR2 as FYNNEI. The CDR3 spans 14 residues. V was clipped by 3 bases and J by 0 bases, with 6 bases between them.

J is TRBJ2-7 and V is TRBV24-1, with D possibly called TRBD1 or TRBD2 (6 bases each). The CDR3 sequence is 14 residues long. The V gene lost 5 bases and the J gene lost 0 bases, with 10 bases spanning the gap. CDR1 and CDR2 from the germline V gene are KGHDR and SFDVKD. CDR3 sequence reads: CATSGGASSYEQYF. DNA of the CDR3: TGTGCCACCAGTGGGGGGGCCAGCTCCTACGAGCAGTACTTC.

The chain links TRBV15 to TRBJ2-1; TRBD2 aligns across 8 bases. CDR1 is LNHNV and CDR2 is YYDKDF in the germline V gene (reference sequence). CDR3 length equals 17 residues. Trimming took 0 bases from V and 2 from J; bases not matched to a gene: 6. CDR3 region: CATSRDLAGGTYNEQFF. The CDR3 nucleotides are TGTGCCACCAGCAGAGATCTGGCGGGGGGAACCTACAATGAGCAGTTCTTC.

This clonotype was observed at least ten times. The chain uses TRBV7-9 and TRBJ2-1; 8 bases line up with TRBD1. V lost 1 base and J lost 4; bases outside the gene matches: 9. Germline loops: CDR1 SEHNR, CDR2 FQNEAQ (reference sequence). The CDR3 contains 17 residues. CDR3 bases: TGTGCCAGCAGCTTAGGGCAGGGGGCTTCCCTTTACAATGAGCAGTTCTTC. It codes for CASSLGQGASLYNEQFF.

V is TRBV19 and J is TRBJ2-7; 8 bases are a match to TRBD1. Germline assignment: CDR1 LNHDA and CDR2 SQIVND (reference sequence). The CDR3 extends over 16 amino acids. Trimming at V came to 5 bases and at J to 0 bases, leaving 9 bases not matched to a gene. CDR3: CASSVRTGGYSYEQYF. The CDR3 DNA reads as TGTGCCAGTAGTGTTCGTACAGGGGGTTACTCCTACGAGCAGTACTTC.

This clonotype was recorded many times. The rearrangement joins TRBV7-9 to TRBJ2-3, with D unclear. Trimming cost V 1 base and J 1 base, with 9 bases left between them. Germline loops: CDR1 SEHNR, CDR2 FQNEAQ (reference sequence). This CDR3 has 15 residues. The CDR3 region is CASSLEGRRTDTQYF. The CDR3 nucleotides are TGTGCCAGCAGCTTAGAGGGCCGACGCACAGATACGCAGTATTTT.

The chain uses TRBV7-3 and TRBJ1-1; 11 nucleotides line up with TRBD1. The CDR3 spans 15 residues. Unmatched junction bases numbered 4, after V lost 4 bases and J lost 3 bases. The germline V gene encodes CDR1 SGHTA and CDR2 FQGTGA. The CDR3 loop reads CASSWTGGGDTEAFF. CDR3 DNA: TGTGCCAGCAGCTGGACAGGGGGCGGAGACACTGAAGCTTTCTTT.

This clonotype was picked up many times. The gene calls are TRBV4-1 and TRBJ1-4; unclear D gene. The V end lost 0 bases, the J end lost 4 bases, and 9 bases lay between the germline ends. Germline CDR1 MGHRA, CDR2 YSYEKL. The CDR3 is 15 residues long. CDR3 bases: TGCGCCAGCAGCCAAGAATCCCAGTATAATGAAAAACTGTTTTTT. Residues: CASSQESQYNEKLFF.

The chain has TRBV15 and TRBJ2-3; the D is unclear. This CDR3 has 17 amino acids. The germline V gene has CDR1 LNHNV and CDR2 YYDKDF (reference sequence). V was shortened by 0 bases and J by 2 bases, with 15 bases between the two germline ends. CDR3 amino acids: CATSREIPTGNTDTQYF. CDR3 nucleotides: TGTGCCACCAGCAGAGAGATCCCTACGGGTAACACAGATACGCAGTATTTT. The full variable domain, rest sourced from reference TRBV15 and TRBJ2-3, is DAMVIQNPRYQVTQFGKPVTLSCSQTLNHNVMYWYQQKSSQAPKLLFHYYDKDFNNEADTPDNFQSRRPNTSFCFLDIRSPGLGDTAMYLCATSREIPTGNTDTQYFGPGTRLTVL.

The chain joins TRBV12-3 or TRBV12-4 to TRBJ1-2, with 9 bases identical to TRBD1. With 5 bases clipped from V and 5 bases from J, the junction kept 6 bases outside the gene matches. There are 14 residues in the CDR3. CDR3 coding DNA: TGTGCCAGCAGTGGTGACAGGGGGAGGTATGGCTACACCTTC. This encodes CASSGDRGRYGYTF.

The CDR3 sequence: CASSYRGTDLYEQYF. The CDR3 coding sequence is TGTGCCAGCAGCTATAGGGGGACAGACTTATACGAGCAGTACTTC. This rearrangement joins TRBV7-2 to TRBJ2-7; 7 bases line up with TRBD1. Trimming removed 4 bases from V and 4 bases from J; junction bases left unmatched: 10. The CDR3 is 15 residues long. CDR1 is SGHTA and CDR2 is FQGNSA in the germline V gene.

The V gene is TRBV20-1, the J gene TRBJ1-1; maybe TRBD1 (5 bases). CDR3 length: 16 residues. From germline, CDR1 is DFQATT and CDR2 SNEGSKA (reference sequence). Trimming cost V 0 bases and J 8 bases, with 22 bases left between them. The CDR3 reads CSARDQGSPRETEAFF. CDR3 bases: TGCAGTGCTAGAGATCAAGGGTCTCCCAGGGAAACCGAAGCTTTCTTT.

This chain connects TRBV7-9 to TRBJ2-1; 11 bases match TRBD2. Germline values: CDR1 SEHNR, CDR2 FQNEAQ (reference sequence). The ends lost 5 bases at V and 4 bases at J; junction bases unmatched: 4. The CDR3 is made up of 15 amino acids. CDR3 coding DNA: TGTGCCAGCAGCCCACTAGCGGGGGAATACAATGAGCAGTTCTTC. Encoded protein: CASSPLAGEYNEQFF.